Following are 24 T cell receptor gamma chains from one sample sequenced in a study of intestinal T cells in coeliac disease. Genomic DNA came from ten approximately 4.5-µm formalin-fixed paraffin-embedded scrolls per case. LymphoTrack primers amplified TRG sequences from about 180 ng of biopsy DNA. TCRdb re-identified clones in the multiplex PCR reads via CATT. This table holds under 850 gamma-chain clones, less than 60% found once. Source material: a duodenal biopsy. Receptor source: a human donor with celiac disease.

The CDR3 sequence: CACWIRHRPFHYKKLF. The CDR3 DNA reads as TGTGCCTGCTGGATTAGGCACCGTCCATTTCATTATAAGAAACTCTTT. This sequence joins TRGV11 and TRGJ1 or TRGJ2. TRGV11 is an ORF, with its function uncertain. Trimming took 0 bases from V and 5 from J; bases not matched to a gene: 10. The CDR3 contains 16 residues.

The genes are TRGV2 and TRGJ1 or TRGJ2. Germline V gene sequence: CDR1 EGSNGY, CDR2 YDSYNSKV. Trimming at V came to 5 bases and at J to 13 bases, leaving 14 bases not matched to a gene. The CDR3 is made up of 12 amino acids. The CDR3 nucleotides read TGTGCCACCTGGGGACGGGGCCTAAGAAAACTCTTT. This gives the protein CATWGRGLRKLF.

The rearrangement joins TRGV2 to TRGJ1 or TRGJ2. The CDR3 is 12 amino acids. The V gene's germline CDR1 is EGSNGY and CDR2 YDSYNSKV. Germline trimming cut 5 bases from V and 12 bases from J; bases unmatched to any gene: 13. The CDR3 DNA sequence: TGTGCCACCTGGGGGCGGGGCGTAGGGAAACTCTTT. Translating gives CATWGRGVGKLF.

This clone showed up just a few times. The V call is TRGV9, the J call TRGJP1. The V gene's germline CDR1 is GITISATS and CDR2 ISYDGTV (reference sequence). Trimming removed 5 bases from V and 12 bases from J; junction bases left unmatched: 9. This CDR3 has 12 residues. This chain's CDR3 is CALWGGGRFKIF. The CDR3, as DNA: TGTGCCTTGTGGGGAGGTGGCCGGTTCAAGATATTT.

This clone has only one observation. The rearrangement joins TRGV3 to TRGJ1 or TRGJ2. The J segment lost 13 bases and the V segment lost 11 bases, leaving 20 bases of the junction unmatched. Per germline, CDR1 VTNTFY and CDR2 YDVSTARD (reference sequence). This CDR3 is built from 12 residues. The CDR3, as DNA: TGTGCCAACCTGGGATCAGATATAAGAAAACTCTTT. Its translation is CANLGSDIRKLF.

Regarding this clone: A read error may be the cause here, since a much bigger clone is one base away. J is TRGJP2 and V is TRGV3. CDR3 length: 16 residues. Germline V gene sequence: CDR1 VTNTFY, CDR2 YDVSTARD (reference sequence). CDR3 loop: CATWDRPPSGDWIKTF. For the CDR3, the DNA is TGTGCCACCTGGGACAGGCCCCCTAGTGGTGATTGGATCAAGACGTTT.

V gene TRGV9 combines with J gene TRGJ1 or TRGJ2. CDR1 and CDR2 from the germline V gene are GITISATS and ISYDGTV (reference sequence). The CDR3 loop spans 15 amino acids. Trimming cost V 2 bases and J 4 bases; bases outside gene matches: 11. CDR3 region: CALWEGAGEYYKKLF. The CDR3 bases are TGTGCCTTGTGGGAGGGTGCGGGGGAATATTATAAGAAACTCTTT.

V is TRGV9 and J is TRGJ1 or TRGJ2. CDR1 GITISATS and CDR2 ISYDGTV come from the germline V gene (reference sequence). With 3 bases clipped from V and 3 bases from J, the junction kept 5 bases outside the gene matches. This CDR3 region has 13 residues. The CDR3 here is CALWETAYYKKLF. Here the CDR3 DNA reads TGTGCCTTGTGGGAGACAGCTTATTATAAGAAACTCTTT.

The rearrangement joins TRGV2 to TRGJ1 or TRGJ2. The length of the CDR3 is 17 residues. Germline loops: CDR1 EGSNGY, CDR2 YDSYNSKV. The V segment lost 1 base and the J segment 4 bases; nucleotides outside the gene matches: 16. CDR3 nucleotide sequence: TGTGCCACCTGGGACGGCCCCAAAACGGGGGTCTATTATAAGAAACTCTTT. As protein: CATWDGPKTGVYYKKLF.

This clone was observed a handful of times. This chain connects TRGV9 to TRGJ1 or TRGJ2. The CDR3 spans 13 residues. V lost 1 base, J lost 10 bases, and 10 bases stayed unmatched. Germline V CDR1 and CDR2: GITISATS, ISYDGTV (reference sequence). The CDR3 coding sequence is TGTGCCTTGTGGGAGGTCCTCCCCCCGAAGAAACTCTTT. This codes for CALWEVLPPKKLF.

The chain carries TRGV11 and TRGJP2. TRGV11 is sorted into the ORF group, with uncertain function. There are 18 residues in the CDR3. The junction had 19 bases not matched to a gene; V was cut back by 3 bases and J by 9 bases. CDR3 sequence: CACWIRGDVVVVNWIKTF. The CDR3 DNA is TGTGCCTGCTGGATTAGGGGGGATGTAGTCGTAGTGAATTGGATCAAGACGTTT.

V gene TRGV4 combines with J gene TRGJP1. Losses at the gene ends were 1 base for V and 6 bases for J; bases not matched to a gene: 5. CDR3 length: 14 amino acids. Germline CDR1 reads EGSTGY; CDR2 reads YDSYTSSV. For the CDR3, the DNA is TGTGCCACCTGGGATGGAATGGCTGGTTGGTTCAAGATATTT. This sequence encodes CATWDGMAGWFKIF.

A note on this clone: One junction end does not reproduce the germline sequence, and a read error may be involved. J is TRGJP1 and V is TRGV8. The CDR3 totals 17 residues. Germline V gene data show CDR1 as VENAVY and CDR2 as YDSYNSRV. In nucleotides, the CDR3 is TGTGCCACCTGGCAAACCCGAACCCTCCCCACTGGTTGGTTCAAGATATTC. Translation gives CATWQTRTLPTGWFKIF.

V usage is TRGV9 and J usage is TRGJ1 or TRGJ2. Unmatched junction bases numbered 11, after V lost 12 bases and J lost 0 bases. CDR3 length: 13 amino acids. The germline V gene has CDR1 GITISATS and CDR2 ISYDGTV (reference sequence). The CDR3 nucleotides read TGTGCCCTTGTGGGAGGGAATTATTATAAGAAACTCTTT. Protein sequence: CALVGGNYYKKLF.

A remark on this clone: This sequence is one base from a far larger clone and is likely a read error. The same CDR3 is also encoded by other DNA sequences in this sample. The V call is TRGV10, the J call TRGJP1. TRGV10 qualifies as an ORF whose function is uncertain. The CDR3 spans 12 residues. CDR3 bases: TGTGCCGCGTTTATCACTGGTTGGTTCAAGATATTT. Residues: CAAFITGWFKIF.

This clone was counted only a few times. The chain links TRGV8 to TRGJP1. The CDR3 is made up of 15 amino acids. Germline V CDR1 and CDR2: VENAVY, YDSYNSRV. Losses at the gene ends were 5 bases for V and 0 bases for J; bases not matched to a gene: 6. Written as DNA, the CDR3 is TGTGCCACCTGGGGGGGATATACCACTGGTTGGTTCAAGATATTT. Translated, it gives CATWGGYTTGWFKIF.

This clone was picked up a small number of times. This CDR3 reads CAFVGGLPPKKLF. The DNA of the CDR3 is TGTGCCTTCGTGGGAGGTCTCCCCCCGAAGAAACTCTTT. This chain links TRGV9 with TRGJ1 or TRGJ2. Trimming took 10 bases from V and 10 from J; bases not matched to a gene: 19. Germline-derived CDR1 and CDR2 are GITISATS and ISYDGTV (reference sequence). The CDR3 runs to 13 residues.

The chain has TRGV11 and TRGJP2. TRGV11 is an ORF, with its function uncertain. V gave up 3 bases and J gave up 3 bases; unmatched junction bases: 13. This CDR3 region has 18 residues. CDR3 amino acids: CACWIRGGGSRSDWIKTF. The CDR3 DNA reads TGTGCCTGCTGGATTAGGGGGGGAGGTAGTCGTAGTGATTGGATCAAGACGTTT.

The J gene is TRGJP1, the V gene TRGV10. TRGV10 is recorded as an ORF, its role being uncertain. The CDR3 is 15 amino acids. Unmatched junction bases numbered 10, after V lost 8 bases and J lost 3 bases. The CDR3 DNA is TGTGCTGCGTGGGATCGTTTCGCCACTGGTTGGTTCAAGATATTT. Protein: CAAWDRFATGWFKIF.

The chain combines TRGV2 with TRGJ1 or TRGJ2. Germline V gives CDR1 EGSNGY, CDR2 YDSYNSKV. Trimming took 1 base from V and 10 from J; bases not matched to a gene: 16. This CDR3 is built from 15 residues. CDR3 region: CATWDGPGLVIKKLF. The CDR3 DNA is TGTGCCACCTGGGACGGCCCGGGGTTAGTTATAAAGAAACTCTTT.

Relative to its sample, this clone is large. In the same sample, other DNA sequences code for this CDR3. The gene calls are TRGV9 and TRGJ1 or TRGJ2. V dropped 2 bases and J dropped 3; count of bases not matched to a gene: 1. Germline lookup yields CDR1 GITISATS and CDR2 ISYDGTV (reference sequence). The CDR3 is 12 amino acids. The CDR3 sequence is CALWEGYYKKLF. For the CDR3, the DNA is TGTGCCTTGTGGGAGGGTTATTATAAGAAACTCTTT.

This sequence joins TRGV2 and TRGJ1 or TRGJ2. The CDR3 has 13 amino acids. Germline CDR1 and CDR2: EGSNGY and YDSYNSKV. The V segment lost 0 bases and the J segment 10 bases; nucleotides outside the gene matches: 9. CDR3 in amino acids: CATWDGLVIKKLF. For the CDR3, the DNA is TGTGCCACCTGGGACGGGCTAGTTATAAAGAAACTCTTT.

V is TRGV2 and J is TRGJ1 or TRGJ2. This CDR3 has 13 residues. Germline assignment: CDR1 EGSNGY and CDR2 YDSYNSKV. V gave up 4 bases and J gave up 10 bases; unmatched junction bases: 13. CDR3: CATWEGVRIKKLF. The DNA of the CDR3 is TGTGCCACCTGGGAAGGAGTTAGGATAAAGAAACTCTTT.

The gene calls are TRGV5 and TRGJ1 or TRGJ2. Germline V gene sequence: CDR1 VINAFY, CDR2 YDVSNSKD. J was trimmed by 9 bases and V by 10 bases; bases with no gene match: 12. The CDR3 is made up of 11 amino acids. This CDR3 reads CATGTGPKKLF. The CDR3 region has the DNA TGTGCCACTGGGACAGGCCCTAAGAAACTCTTT.